This is a list of T cell receptor beta chains from one sample in a study of T-cell memory formation after mild COVID-19. MiXCR, applied by TCRdb to the 5' RACE reads, yields one record per CDR3 protein. This table holds roughly 280,000 distinct CDR3 sequences, 15% to 20% found once. Sample: PBMCs or a T cell subset sorted from them (not recorded which). These TCRs come from a man aged 18-30 years who had mild COVID-19 (a few samples of this study predate the infection). Cell type and time point are not known. Both conserved end residues are part of each CDR3. Each record gives: D gene, CDR3 length, V gene, J gene, clone size, CDR3 DNA, CDR3 protein. The D gene is left open where the match is weak. Clone size is shown for a subset of rows, as once, few, many or a class of expanded clone.

.	13	TRBV5-6	TRBJ1-5	.	TGTGCCAGCAGCGCGGGGATGAACCAGCCCCAGCATTTT	CASSAGMNQPQHF
.	15	TRBV3-1	TRBJ2-7	.	TGTGCCAGCAGCCCCTGGGGGCAGCTCTCCTACGAGCAGTACTTC	CASSPWGQLSYEQYF
TRBD1	14	TRBV7-8	TRBJ2-5	.	TGTGCCAGCAGCTTGGGGACAGACAGGGAGACCCAGTACTTC	CASSLGTDRETQYF
.	14	TRBV5-1	TRBJ2-3	.	TGCGCCAGCACCAGCACCCCGAGCACAGATACGCAGTATTTT	CASTSTPSTDTQYF
TRBD1	12	TRBV19	TRBJ1-1	once	TGTGCCAGCCGGTATGGGGACAGAGAAGCTTTCTTT	CASRYGDREAFF
TRBD2	16	TRBV3-1	TRBJ2-2	.	TGTGCCAGCAGCAGTCGCCCGGGACTAGCGGCCGGGGAGCTGTTTTTT	CASSSRPGLAAGELFF
.	14	TRBV7-9	TRBJ1-5	.	TGTGCCAGCAGCCCTGATCAGGGAAATCAGCCCCAGCATTTT	CASSPDQGNQPQHF
.	14	TRBV18	TRBJ1-4	few	TGTGCCAGCTCACCAAGTCCCGGGGCTGAAAAACTGTTTTTT	CASSPSPGAEKLFF
.	12	TRBV10-3	TRBJ1-2	few	TGTGCCATCAGTGAGTCGCGGGGTGGCTACACCTTC	CAISESRGGYTF
.	13	TRBV29-1	TRBJ2-1	few	TGCAGCGTTGGGACGCAATCCTACAATGAGCAGTTCTTC	CSVGTQSYNEQFF
.	14	TRBV5-1	TRBJ1-2	few	TGCGCCAGCAGCTTGAGGGGGGCTCACTATGGCTACACCTTC	CASSLRGAHYGYTF
TRBD2	18	TRBV7-9	TRBJ2-5	.	TGTGCCAGCAGCTCCCTAAGGACTAGCTCCCTTTACCAAGAGACCCAGTACTTC	CASSSLRTSSLYQETQYF
.	13	TRBV18	TRBJ2-7	few	TGTGCCAGCTCACCAGCAGCGAATTACGAGCAGTACTTC	CASSPAANYEQYF
.	13	TRBV2	TRBJ2-5	.	TGTGCCAGCGGGGCCGGCATCCAAGAGACCCAGTACTTC	CASGAGIQETQYF
.	14	TRBV29-1	TRBJ2-5	.	TGCAGCGTGGGCTGGACCGGGATGTGGGAGACCCAGTACTTC	CSVGWTGMWETQYF
.	16	TRBV4-2	TRBJ2-2	few	TGTGCCAGCAGCCAAGATCAACGGGCCTTCACCGGGGAGCTGTTTTTT	CASSQDQRAFTGELFF
.	17	TRBV4-3	TRBJ2-2	.	TGCGCCAGCAGCCCCAGGTTAGGGGCGGAGAACACCGGGGAGCTGTTTTTT	CASSPRLGAENTGELFF
.	10	TRBV21-1	TRBJ1-5	.	TGTGCCCCGGGGGGGCAGCCCCAGCATTTT	CAPGGQPQHF
.	15	TRBV11-2	TRBJ2-6	.	TGTGCCAGCAGCTTAGCTGCCTCTGGGGCCAACGTCCTGACTTTC	CASSLAASGANVLTF
.	15	TRBV29-1	TRBJ1-1	.	TGCAGCGTTTTCCGGGACGGTAGCCTGAACACTGAAGCTTTCTTT	CSVFRDGSLNTEAFF
TRBD2	15	TRBV4-2	TRBJ2-1	.	TGTGCCAGCAGCCAAGCCGGGACTAGCACCTATGAGCAGTTCTTC	CASSQAGTSTYEQFF
.	15	TRBV30	TRBJ2-7	.	TGTGCCTGGCAGCCCGGGCAGGGCATCGTTTACGAGCAGTACTTC	CAWQPGQGIVYEQYF
.	12	TRBV24-1	TRBJ2-3	.	TGTGCCACCAGTGATAGTAGCGGTACGCAGTATTTT	CATSDSSGTQYF
TRBD2	16	TRBV7-2	TRBJ2-1	few	TGTGCCAGCATCCCGACTAGCGGGATTACGTACAATGAGCAGTTCTTC	CASIPTSGITYNEQFF
.	13	TRBV10-3	TRBJ2-5	.	TGTGCCATCAGGGGGGACGACCAAGAGACCCAGTACTTC	CAIRGDDQETQYF
.	14	TRBV12-3/TRBV12-4	TRBJ2-2	few	TGTGCCAGCAGCCGAGCCCCTAACACCGGGGAGCTGTTTTTT	CASSRAPNTGELFF
.	13	TRBV12-3/TRBV12-4	TRBJ2-1	few	TGTGCCAGCAGTCCCAGGTCGGACAATGAGCAGTTCTTC	CASSPRSDNEQFF